This record looks at one T cell receptor beta chain sequence and its context. Its specificity is unknown. The PCR was carried out with 60 Vbeta primers and 13 Jbeta primers. The table came from immunoSEQ multiplex PCR; TCRdb's copy has only in-frame clones and leaves some out. In the table there are fewer than 180,000 clones, roughly three quarters of which are singletons. This sample is drawn from a study of cytomegalovirus exposure and HLA in healthy donors. General study results and limits: A few CMV-associated chains proved CMV antigen-specific in vitro. In an earlier analysis, most TCR beta V segments were productive about 90% or about 30% of the time. Researchers reported from a later analysis that most CMV-associated TCR beta chains appeared HLA-restricted.

From germline, CDR1 is SGHKS and CDR2 YYEKEE (reference sequence). This CDR3 comprises 16 residues. V was shortened by 2 bases and J by 1 base, with 15 bases between the two germline ends. This TCR came from a human donor in good health. Input material: PBMCs. The rearrangement uses TRBV5-5 and TRBJ1-1; the D gene is possibly TRBD1 (6 bases). The CDR3: CASSFRSSGENTEAFF. As DNA, the CDR3 is TGTGCCAGCAGCTTCCGGTCCTCAGGGGAGAACACTGAAGCTTTCTTT.